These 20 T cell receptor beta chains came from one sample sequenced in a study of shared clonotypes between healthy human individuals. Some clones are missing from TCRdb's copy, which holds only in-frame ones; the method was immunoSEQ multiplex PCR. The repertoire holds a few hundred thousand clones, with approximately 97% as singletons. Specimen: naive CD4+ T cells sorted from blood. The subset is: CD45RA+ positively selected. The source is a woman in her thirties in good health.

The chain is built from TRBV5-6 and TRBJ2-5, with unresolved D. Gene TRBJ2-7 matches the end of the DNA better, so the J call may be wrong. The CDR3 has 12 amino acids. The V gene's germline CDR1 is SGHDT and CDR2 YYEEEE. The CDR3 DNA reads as TGTGCCAGCAGCGACCGGTACCACGAGCAGTACTTC. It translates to CASSDRYHEQYF.

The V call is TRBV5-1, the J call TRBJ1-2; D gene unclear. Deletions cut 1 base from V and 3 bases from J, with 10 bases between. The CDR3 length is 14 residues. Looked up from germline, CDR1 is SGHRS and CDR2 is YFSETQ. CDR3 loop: CASSLTGSYYGYTF. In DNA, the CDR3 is TGCGCCAGCAGCTTGACGGGATCTTACTATGGCTACACCTTC.

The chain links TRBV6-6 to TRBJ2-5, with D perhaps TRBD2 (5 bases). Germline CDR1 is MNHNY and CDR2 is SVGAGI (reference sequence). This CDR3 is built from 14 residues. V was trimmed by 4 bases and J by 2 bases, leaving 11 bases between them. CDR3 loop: CASSSPRGQETQYF. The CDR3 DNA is TGTGCCAGCAGTTCCCCACGGGGACAAGAGACCCAGTACTTC.

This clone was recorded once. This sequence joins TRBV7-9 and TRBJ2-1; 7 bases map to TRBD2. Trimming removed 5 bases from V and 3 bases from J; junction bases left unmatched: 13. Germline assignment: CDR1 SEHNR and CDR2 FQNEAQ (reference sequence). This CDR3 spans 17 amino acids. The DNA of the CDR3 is TGTGCCAGCAGCCTATTCAGCCGGGACTACTTCTACAATGAGCAGTTCTTC. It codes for CASSLFSRDYFYNEQFF.

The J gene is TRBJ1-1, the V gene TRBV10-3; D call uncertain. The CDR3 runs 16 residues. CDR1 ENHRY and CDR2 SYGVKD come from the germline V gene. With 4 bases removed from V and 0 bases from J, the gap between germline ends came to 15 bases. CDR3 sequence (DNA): TGTGCCATCAGTGGCCCCCGATCAGGCATGAACACTGAAGCTTTCTTT. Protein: CAISGPRSGMNTEAFF.

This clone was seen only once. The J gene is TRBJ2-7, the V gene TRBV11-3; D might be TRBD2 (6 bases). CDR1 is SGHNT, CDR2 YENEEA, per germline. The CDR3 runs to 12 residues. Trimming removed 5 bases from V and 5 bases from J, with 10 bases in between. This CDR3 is CASSLRGNEQYF. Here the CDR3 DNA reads TGTGCCAGCAGCCTCCGCGGGAACGAGCAGTACTTC.

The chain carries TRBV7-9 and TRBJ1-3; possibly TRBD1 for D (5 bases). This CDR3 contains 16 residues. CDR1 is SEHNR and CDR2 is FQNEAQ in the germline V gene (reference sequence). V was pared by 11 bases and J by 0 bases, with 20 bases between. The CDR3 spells CAFTGPDEISGNTIYF. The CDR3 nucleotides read TGTGCCTTTACAGGCCCGGACGAAATCTCTGGAAACACCATATATTTT.

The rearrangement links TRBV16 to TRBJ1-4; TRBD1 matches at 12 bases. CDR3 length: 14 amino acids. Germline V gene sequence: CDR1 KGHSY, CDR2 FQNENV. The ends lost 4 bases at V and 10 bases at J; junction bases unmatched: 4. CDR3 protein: CASSPPGQGAKLFF. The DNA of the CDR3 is TGTGCCAGCAGCCCACCGGGACAGGGGGCAAAACTGTTTTTT.

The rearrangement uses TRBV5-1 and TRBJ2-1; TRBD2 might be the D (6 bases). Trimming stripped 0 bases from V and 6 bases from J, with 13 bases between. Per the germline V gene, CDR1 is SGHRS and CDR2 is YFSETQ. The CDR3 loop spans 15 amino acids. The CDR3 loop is CASSLVVSGRNEQFF. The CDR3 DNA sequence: TGCGCCAGCAGCTTGGTTGTTAGCGGCCGCAATGAGCAGTTCTTC.

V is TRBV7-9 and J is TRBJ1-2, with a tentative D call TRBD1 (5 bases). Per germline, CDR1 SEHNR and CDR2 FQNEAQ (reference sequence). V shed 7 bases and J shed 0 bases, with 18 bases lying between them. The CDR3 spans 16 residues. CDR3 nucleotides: TGTGCCAGCACACCAATCCCCAGGGATTCTAACTATGGCTACACCTTC. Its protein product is CASTPIPRDSNYGYTF. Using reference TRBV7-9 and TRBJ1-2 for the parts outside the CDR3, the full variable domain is DTGVSQNPRHKITKRGQNVTFRCDPISEHNRLYWYRQTLGQGPEFLTYFQNEAQLEKSRLLSDRFSAERPKGSFSTLEIQRTEQGDSAMYLCASTPIPRDSNYGYTFGSGTRLTVV.

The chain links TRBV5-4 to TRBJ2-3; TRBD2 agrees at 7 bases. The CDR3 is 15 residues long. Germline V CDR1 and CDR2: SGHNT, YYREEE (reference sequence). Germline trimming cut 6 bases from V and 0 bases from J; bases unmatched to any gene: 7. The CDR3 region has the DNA TGTGCCAGCATCCCAGCGGGATCTAGCACAGATACGCAGTATTTT. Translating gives CASIPAGSSTDTQYF.

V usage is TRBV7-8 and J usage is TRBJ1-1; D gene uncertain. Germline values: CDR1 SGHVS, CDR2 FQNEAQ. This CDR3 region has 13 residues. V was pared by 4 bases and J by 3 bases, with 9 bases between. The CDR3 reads CASSSPPDTEAFF. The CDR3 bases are TGTGCCAGCAGCTCCCCTCCTGACACTGAAGCTTTCTTT.

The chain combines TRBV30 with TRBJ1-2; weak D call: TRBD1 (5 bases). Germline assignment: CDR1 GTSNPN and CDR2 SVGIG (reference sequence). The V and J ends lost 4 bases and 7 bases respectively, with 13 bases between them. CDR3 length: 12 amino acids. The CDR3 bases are TGTGCCTGGAACGTGGGGCGCGGTGGCTACACCTTC. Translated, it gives CAWNVGRGGYTF.

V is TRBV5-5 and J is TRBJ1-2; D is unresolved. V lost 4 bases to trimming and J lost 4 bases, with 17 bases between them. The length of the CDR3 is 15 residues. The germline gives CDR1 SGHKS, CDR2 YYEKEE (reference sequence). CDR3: CASSLNRAETYGYTF. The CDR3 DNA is TGTGCCAGCAGCCTGAACCGGGCCGAGACCTATGGCTACACCTTC.

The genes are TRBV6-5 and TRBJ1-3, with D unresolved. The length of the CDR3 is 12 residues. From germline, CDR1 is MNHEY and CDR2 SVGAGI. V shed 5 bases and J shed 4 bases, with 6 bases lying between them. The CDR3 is CASSNAGNTIYF. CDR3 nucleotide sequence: TGTGCCAGCAGTAATGCCGGAAACACCATATATTTT.

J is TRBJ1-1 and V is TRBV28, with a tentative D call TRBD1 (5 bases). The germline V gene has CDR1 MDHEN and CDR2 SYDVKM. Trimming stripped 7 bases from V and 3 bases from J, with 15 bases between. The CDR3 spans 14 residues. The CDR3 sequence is CASNAGGSDTEAFF. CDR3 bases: TGTGCCAGCAACGCCGGGGGGTCCGACACTGAAGCTTTCTTT.

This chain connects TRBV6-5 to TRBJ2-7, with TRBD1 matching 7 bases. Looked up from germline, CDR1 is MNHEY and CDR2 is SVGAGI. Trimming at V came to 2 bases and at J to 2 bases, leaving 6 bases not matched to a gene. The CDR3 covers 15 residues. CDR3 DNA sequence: TGTGCCAGCAGTTACGGAGGACAGGAGACCTACGAGCAGTACTTC. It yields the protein CASSYGGQETYEQYF.

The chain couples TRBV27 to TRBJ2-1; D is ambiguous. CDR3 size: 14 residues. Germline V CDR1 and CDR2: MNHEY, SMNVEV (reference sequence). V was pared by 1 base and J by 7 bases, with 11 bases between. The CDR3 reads CASSLWVSLNEQFF. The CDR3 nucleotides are TGTGCCAGCAGTTTATGGGTCTCCCTTAATGAGCAGTTCTTC.

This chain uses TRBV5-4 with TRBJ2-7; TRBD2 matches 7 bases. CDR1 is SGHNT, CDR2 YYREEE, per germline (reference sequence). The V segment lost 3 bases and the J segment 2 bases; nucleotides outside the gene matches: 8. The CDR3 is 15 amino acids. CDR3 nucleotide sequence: TGTGCCAGCAGCTGGGGGGGACCAGGCCCCTACGAGCAGTACTTC. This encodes CASSWGGPGPYEQYF.

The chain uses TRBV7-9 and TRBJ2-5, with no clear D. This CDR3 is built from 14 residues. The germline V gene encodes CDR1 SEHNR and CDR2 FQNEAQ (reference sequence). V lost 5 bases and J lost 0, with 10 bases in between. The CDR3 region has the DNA TGTGCCAGCAGCCTAACCAGGAACCAAGAGACCCAGTACTTC. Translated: CASSLTRNQETQYF.